The text below deals with one T cell receptor beta chain. Here immunoSEQ multiplex PCR was the method, and the copy in TCRdb shows in-frame clones only, minus some. The table lists approximately 460,000 clones, about 91% of them singletons, with roughly 0.9% in the top ten. Seattle patient enrollment occurred during active infection, with longitudinal follow-up thereafter. The data belong to a study of blood T cell repertoires in COVID-19. At the level of the study: Sources were T cells, B-cell-depleted T cells, or PBMCs; the material itself was cDNA or gDNA.

CDR1 is SGDLS and CDR2 is YYNGEE in the germline V gene. Losses at the gene ends were 3 bases for V and 2 bases for J; bases not matched to a gene: 7. This CDR3 is 16 amino acids long. Sequences were obtained from peripheral blood. This sequence was found in a man aged 18 to 29 with COVID-19, enrolled during active disease. This chain connects TRBV9 to TRBJ1-3, with 8 bases matching TRBD1. DNA for the CDR3: TGTGCCAGCAGCGCCAGGGGGCAGGTAGCTGGAAACACCATATATTTT. Its protein is CASSARGQVAGNTIYF.